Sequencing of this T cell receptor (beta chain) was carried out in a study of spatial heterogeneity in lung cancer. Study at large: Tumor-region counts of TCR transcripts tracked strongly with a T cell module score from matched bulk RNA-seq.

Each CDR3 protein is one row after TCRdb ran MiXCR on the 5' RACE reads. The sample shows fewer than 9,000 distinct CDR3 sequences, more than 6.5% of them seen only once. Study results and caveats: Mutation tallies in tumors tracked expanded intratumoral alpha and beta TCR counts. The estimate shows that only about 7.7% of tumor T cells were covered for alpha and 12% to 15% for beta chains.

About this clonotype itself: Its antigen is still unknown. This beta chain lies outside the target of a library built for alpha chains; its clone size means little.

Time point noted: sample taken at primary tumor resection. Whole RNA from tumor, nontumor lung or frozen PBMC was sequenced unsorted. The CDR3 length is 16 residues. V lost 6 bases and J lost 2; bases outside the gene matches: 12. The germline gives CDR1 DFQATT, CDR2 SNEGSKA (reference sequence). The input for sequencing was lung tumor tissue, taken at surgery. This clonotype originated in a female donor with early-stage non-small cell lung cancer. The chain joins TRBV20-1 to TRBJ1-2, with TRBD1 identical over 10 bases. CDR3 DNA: TGCAGTGCAACCGGGACAGGGGAAACTATCAACTATGGCTACACCTTC. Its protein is CSATGTGETINYGYTF.